These 8 T cell receptor beta chains came from one sample sequenced in a study of blood T cells in healthy people across ages (dated by TCRdb to between 2015 and 2016). The library was prepared using 5' RACE. Sequencing took place on an Illumina HiSeq 2500. A second PCR of roughly 6 to 11 cycles was run with a J-beta primer mix and a sample-barcoded 5' primer. TCRdb cleaned the public reads at Q25 with fastp, built clones with MiXCR and kept in-frame beta chains. Rows with a matching CDR3 protein are joined into one entry that keeps the most common DNA and genes. Present in this sample are some 800,000 distinct CDR3 sequences, 25% of which were seen just once. The leading ten clones occupy around 3.6% of the sample. Separately, the same data were catalogued under a study of T cells of mothers and their children.

The sample taken for sequencing was blood. The receptors here all came from a boy younger than 18 in good health.

The chain uses TRBV11-2 and TRBJ2-1; 12 bases agree with TRBD2. The V and J ends lost 4 bases and 7 bases, in that order; junction bases with no gene match: 2. CDR1 and CDR2 from the germline V gene are SGHAT and FQNNGV. There are 14 residues in the CDR3. CDR3 protein: CASSWTSGVNEQFF. The CDR3 nucleotides read TGTGCCAGCAGCTGGACTAGCGGGGTAAATGAGCAGTTCTTC.

This chain connects TRBV14 to TRBJ2-3; 11 bases are a match to TRBD2. Looked up from germline, CDR1 is SGHDN and CDR2 is FVKESK. The CDR3 is made up of 16 amino acids. V dropped 3 bases and J dropped 6; count of bases not matched to a gene: 8. The CDR3 nucleotides read TGTGCCAGCAGCCAGTGGACTAGCGGGCTAGGCGATACGCAGTATTTT. It yields the protein CASSQWTSGLGDTQYF. Combining the CDR3 with reference TRBV14 and TRBJ2-3 gives the whole variable domain EAGVTQFPSHSVIEKGQTVTLRCDPISGHDNLYWYRRVMGKEIKFLLHFVKESKQDESGMPNNRFLAERTGGTYSTLKVQPAELEDSGVYFCASSQWTSGLGDTQYFGPGTRLTVL.

This clonotype was counted a few times. The chain carries TRBV7-2 and TRBJ1-5, with TRBD1 as a possible D gene (6 bases). Germline CDR1 reads SGHTA; CDR2 reads FQGNSA. The length of the CDR3 is 16 residues. The V gene lost 2 bases and the J gene lost 4 bases, with 15 bases spanning the gap. CDR3 loop: CASSLILGGMNQPQHF. The DNA of the CDR3 is TGTGCCAGCAGCTTAATATTAGGGGGGATGAATCAGCCCCAGCATTTT. Combining the CDR3 with reference TRBV7-2 and TRBJ1-5 gives the whole variable domain GAGVSQSPSNKVTEKGKDVELRCDPISGHTALYWYRQSLGQGLEFLIYFQGNSAPDKSGLPSDRFSAERTGGSVSTLTIQRTQQEDSAVYLCASSLILGGMNQPQHFGDGTRLSIL.

This clonotype has just a few counts. The V call is TRBV6-1, the J call TRBJ1-4, with 9 nucleotides matching TRBD1. The CDR3 runs 16 residues. Germline trimming cut 5 bases from V and 7 bases from J; bases unmatched to any gene: 11. CDR1 is MNHNS, CDR2 SASEGT, per germline. CDR3 sequence: CASSPSAGTGFEKLFF. The CDR3 bases are TGTGCCAGCAGTCCTTCAGCCGGGACAGGGTTTGAAAAACTGTTTTTT.

This clonotype occurred a few times. This chain's CDR3 is CSVVRASYNEQFF. CDR3 DNA: TGCAGCGTTGTCCGGGCGAGCTACAATGAGCAGTTCTTC. V is TRBV29-1 and J is TRBJ2-1, with no clear D. The ends were cut back, 4 bases at V and 3 bases at J, with 10 bases in the middle. CDR1 and CDR2 (germline): SQVTM, ANQGSEA. The CDR3 covers 13 residues.

About this clonotype: The junction departs from germline at one end; a sequencing error may be responsible. This chain joins TRBV12-3 or TRBV12-4 and TRBJ2-2; 12 bases are shared with TRBD2. This CDR3 spans 20 amino acids. CDR3: CASSSQIQTSGSSNTGELFF. The CDR3 region has the DNA TGTGCCAGTAGTTCGCAAATACAGACTAGCGGGAGCTCGAACACCGGGGAGCTGTTTTTT.

This chain links TRBV12-3 or TRBV12-4 with TRBJ2-2; D not resolved. Trimming left V 2 bases short and J 4 bases short, with 17 bases between. This CDR3 has 17 residues. CDR3 amino acids: CASSLYVLLDLTGELFF. In nucleotides, the CDR3 is TGTGCCAGCAGTTTATACGTTTTGTTGGACCTCACCGGGGAGCTGTTTTTT.

CDR3 bases: TGTGCCAGCAGCTTAGCCGGGATGCAAGAGACCCAGTACTTC. This translates into CASSLAGMQETQYF. The genes are TRBV7-2 and TRBJ2-5, with D tentatively TRBD2 (5 bases). Deletions cut 0 bases from V and 2 bases from J, with 7 bases between. The CDR3 contains 14 residues. The germline gives CDR1 SGHTA, CDR2 FQGNSA.